This TCR beta chain was sequenced during a study of OX40 agonist ivuxolimab in advanced cancers. Looking at the study overall: Prior anti-PD-1, anti-PD-L1 or anti-CTLA-4 therapy was allowed; roughly 40% had some. Partial responses were observed in three patients, of whom one had hepatocellular carcinoma and two had cutaneous melanoma.

General study results and limits: Antigen specificity of clonally expanded peripheral T cells was not established. There were, on average, more expanded clones in CD8+ T cells than in CD4+.

Generated by immunoSEQ multiplex PCR, the TCRdb table keeps only in-frame clones and is missing some. This repertoire shows 55,000 to 65,000 clones, under 95% found once; its top ten account for more than 13%. Worth noting for this clone: Antigen specificity is unknown.

This TCR came from an adult with an advanced solid tumor such as melanoma, head and neck, liver or kidney cancer. The sequencing used CD4+ or CD8+ T cells sorted from blood, collected in a trial of the OX40 agonist ivuxolimab.

CDR3 region: CASSPMTPRGNSPLHF. CDR3 in DNA: TGTGCCAGCAGCCCGATGACACCCCGGGGAAATTCACCCCTCCACTTT. This sequence joins TRBV7-9 and TRBJ1-6; D gene unclear. The germline V gene encodes CDR1 SEHNR and CDR2 FQNEAQ (reference sequence). The CDR3 is made up of 16 amino acids. The V end was cut by 5 bases, the J end by 7 bases, with 18 bases between.